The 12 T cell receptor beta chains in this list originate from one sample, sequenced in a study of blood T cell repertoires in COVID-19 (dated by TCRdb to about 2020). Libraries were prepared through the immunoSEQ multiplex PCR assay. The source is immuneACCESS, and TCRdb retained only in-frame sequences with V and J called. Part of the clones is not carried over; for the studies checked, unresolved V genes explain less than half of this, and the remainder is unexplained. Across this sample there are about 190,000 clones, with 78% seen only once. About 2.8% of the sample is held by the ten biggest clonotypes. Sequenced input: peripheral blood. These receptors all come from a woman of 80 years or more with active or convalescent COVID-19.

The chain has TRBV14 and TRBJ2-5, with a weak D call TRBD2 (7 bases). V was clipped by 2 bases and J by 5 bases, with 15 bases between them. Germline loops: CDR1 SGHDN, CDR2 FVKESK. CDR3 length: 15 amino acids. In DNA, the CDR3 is TGTGCCAGCAGCCAAATGGGGGGGGCGTCGGAGACCCAGTACTTC. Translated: CASSQMGGASETQYF.

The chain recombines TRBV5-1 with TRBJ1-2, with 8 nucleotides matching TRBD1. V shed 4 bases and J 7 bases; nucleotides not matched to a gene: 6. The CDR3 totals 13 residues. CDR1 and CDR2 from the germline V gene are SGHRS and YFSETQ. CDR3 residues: CASSQGTGGGYTF. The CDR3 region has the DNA TGCGCCAGCAGCCAGGGGACAGGTGGTGGCTACACCTTC.

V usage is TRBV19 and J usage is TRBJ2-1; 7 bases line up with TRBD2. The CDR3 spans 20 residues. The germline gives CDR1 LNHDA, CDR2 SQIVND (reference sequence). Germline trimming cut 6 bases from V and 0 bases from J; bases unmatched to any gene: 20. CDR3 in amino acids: CASSPPARGRLGSSYNEQFF. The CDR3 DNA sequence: TGTGCCAGTAGCCCCCCCGCGCGGGGGAGATTGGGTAGCTCCTACAATGAGCAGTTCTTC.

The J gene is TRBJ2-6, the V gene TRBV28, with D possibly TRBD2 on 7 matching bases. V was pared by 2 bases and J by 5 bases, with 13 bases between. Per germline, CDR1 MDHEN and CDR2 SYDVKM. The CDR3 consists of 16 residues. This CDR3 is CASSLPGGARANVLTF. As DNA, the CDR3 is TGTGCCAGCAGTTTACCGGGGGGCGCCCGGGCCAACGTCCTGACTTTC.

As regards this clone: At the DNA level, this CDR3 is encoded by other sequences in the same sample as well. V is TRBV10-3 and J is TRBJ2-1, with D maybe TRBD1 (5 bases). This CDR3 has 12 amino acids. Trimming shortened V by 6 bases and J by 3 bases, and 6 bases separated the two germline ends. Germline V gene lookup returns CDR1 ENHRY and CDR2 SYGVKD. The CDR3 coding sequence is TGTGCCATCAGAGACAGCTACAATGAGCAGTTCTTC. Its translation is CAIRDSYNEQFF.

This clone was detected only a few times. This CDR3 is CASSFIIPTGANTGELFF. CDR3 DNA sequence: TGTGCCAGCAGTTTTATTATCCCGACAGGGGCCAACACCGGGGAGCTGTTTTTT. The genes are TRBV27 and TRBJ2-2; 8 bases fit TRBD1. CDR1 and CDR2 from the germline V gene are MNHEY and SMNVEV (reference sequence). CDR3 length: 18 amino acids. J gave up 2 bases and V 3 bases, and 11 bases lay outside the gene matches.

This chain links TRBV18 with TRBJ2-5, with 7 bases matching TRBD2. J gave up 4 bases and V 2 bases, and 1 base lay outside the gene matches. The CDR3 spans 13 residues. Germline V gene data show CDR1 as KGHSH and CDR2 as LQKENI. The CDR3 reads CASSPGGGETQYF. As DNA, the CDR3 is TGTGCCAGCTCACCAGGCGGGGGAGAGACCCAGTACTTC.

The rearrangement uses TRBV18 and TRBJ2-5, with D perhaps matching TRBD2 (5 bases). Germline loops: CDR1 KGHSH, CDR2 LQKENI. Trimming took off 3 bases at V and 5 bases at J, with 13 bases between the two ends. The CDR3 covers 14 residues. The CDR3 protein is CASSPYREGETQYF. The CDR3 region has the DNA TGTGCCAGCTCACCTTACCGGGAAGGGGAGACCCAGTACTTC.

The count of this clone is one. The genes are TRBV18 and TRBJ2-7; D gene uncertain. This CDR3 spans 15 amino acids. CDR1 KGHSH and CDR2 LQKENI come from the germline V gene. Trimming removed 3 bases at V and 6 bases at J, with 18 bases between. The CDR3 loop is CASSPYGQAVGEQYF. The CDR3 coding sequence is TGTGCCAGCTCACCTTATGGGCAGGCCGTCGGCGAGCAGTACTTC.

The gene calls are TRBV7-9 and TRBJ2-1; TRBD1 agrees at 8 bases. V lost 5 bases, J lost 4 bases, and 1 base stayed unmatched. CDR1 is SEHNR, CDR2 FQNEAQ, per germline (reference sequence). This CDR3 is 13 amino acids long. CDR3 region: CASSGDRYNEQFF. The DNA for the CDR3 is TGTGCCAGCAGCGGGGACAGGTACAATGAGCAGTTCTTC.

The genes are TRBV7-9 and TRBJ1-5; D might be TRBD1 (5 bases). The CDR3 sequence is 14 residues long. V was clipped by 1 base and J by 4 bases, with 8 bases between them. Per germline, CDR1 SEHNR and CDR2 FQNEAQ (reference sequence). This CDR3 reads CASSLVGLNQPQHF. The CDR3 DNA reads TGTGCCAGCAGCTTAGTGGGGCTAAATCAGCCCCAGCATTTT. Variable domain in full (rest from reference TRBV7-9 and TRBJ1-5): DTGVSQNPRHKITKRGQNVTFRCDPISEHNRLYWYRQTLGQGPEFLTYFQNEAQLEKSRLLSDRFSAERPKGSFSTLEIQRTEQGDSAMYLCASSLVGLNQPQHFGDGTRLSIL.

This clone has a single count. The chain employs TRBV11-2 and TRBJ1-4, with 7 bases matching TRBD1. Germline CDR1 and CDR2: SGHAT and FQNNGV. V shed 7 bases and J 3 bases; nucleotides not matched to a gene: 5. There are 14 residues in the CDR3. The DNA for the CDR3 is TGTGCCAGCAAACAGGGGTTGTCTAATGAAAAACTGTTTTTT. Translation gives CASKQGLSNEKLFF.